Each of the 20 T cell receptor beta chains below was sequenced from the same sample in a study of cytomegalovirus exposure and HLA in healthy donors. The PCR contained 60 Vbeta and 13 Jbeta primers. Sequencing used immunoSEQ multiplex PCR; TCRdb keeps in-frame clones, though not all of them. The sample yields approximately 100,000 clones, 60% to 85% seen once. The source material was PBMCs. Every receptor here comes from a female donor in good health and CMV-seronegative.

In its sample, this clone was seen a few times. The J gene is TRBJ1-1, the V gene TRBV18; D is possibly TRBD1 (6 bases). Trimming left V 3 bases short and J 7 bases short, with 12 bases between. The CDR3 covers 13 residues. Germline V gene lookup returns CDR1 KGHSH and CDR2 LQKENI. CDR3 in DNA: TGTGCCAGCTCACCCGGGACAAGCTATGAAGCTTTCTTT. It codes for CASSPGTSYEAFF.

J is TRBJ2-1 and V is TRBV7-8, with TRBD1 as a possible D gene (5 bases). This CDR3 comprises 15 residues. V lost 7 bases to trimming and J lost 2 bases, with 15 bases between them. The germline V gene has CDR1 SGHVS and CDR2 FQNEAQ. For the CDR3, the DNA is TGTGCCAGCACTCTAGGGGTCGATCCCTACAATGAGCAGTTCTTC. Its protein product is CASTLGVDPYNEQFF.

V gene TRBV7-9 combines with J gene TRBJ1-5; 8 nucleotides align to TRBD1. The length of the CDR3 is 15 residues. J was trimmed by 7 bases and V by 5 bases; bases with no gene match: 10. Germline-derived CDR1 and CDR2 are SEHNR and FQNEAQ (reference sequence). CDR3 DNA: TGTGCCAGCAGCATGGACAGGGAATATGGGCAGCCCCAGCATTTT. This encodes CASSMDREYGQPQHF.

This clone was recorded a few times. The chain combines TRBV25-1 with TRBJ1-1; D ambiguous. Between the trimmed V and J ends, which lost 4 bases and 5 bases, there was a span of 11 bases. CDR1 MGHDK and CDR2 SYGVNS come from the germline V gene. The CDR3 is 13 residues long. The CDR3 sequence is CASSAGIGTEAFF. The CDR3 nucleotides read TGTGCCAGCAGTGCCGGGATTGGGACTGAAGCTTTCTTT.

V usage is TRBV7-2 and J usage is TRBJ2-1, with D perhaps matching TRBD1 (6 bases). The germline V and J ends were trimmed by 8 bases and 7 bases, with 15 bases remaining between them. CDR3 length: 13 amino acids. CDR1 and CDR2 (germline): SGHTA, FQGNSA. The CDR3 sequence is CASQKQGLNEQFF. As DNA, the CDR3 is TGTGCCAGCCAGAAACAGGGTTTGAATGAGCAGTTCTTC.

This clone was counted a few times. The genes are TRBV7-8 and TRBJ2-1, with D tentatively TRBD2 (5 bases). Trimming shortened V by 4 bases and J by 9 bases, and 7 bases separated the two germline ends. This CDR3 has 11 residues. From germline, CDR1 is SGHVS and CDR2 FQNEAQ. CDR3 nucleotide sequence: TGTGCCAGCAGCTCACTAGTTGAGCAGTTCTTC. Its protein is CASSSLVEQFF.

The V and J genes are TRBV7-6 and TRBJ2-7; D not certain. V was clipped by 5 bases and J by 2 bases, with 7 bases between them. Germline V CDR1 and CDR2: SGHVS, FNYEAQ. The CDR3 contains 12 residues. The CDR3 sequence: CASSLPPYEQYF. The CDR3 coding sequence is TGTGCCAGCAGCCTCCCTCCCTACGAGCAGTACTTC.

The V gene is TRBV7-2, the J gene TRBJ1-3, with a possible D match to TRBD1 (5 bases). Germline V gives CDR1 SGHTA, CDR2 FQGNSA. Trimming shortened V by 1 base and J by 4 bases, and 20 bases separated the two germline ends. The CDR3 totals 18 residues. The CDR3 bases are TGTGCCAGCAGCTTAGTTAGGACACCTACCTCTGGGGGAAACACCATATATTTT. The encoded protein is CASSLVRTPTSGGNTIYF.

The chain employs TRBV2 and TRBJ1-1, with 8 bases lining up with TRBD1. The length of the CDR3 is 15 residues. With V trimmed by 3 bases and J by 3 bases, 6 bases remained unmatched. Germline assignment: CDR1 SNHLY and CDR2 FYNNEI. Here the CDR3 reads CASSDPGGRDTEAFF. The CDR3 DNA sequence: TGTGCCAGCAGTGACCCAGGGGGCCGGGACACTGAAGCTTTCTTT.

Points on this clone: At one boundary the junction diverges from the germline segment, which might be a read error. The chain employs TRBV7-9 and TRBJ1-1, with D perhaps matching TRBD1 (5 bases). Germline V CDR1 and CDR2: SEHNR, FQNEAQ (reference sequence). The CDR3 totals 15 residues. As DNA, the CDR3 is TGTTCCAGCTTACCCTTGGGAGGGGTGAACACTGAAGCTTTCTTT. This translates into CSSLPLGGVNTEAFF.

CDR3 coding DNA: TGTGCCAGCAGCCAAGATTTCGGACAGTCCTACGAGCAGTACTTC. It encodes CASSQDFGQSYEQYF. This rearrangement joins TRBV4-2 to TRBJ2-7; possible D gene TRBD1, 6 bases. The CDR3 covers 15 residues. Trimming removed 0 bases at V and 1 base at J, with 10 bases between. Germline V gene data show CDR1 as LGHNA and CDR2 as YNFKEQ.

V and J are TRBV23-1 and TRBJ2-1, with 7 bases identical to TRBD1. TRBV23-1 is known as an ORF, though its function is uncertain. Losses at the gene ends were 8 bases for V and 3 bases for J; bases not matched to a gene: 13. The length of the CDR3 is 16 residues. CDR3 DNA sequence: TGCGCCAGCCGGAACAGGGGTTGTATTCGCTACAATGAGCAGTTCTTC. Protein product: CASRNRGCIRYNEQFF.

This chain connects TRBV4-2 to TRBJ1-2; 7 bases are a match to TRBD1. This CDR3 region has 18 residues. J gave up 8 bases and V 1 base, and 19 bases lay outside the gene matches. Germline V gene sequence: CDR1 LGHNA, CDR2 YNFKEQ. CDR3 sequence (DNA): TGTGCCAGCAGCCAAGGCATGAGTATAGACAGGGAGGCTATCGGCTACACCTTC. Amino acid sequence: CASSQGMSIDREAIGYTF.

The rearrangement joins TRBV9 to TRBJ2-5, with D unresolved. The length of the CDR3 is 16 residues. V was cut by 0 bases and J by 1 base, with 13 bases left in between. CDR1 SGDLS and CDR2 YYNGEE come from the germline V gene. CDR3 amino acids: CASSVGSGRVQETQYF. CDR3 DNA: TGTGCCAGCAGCGTAGGGTCAGGTAGAGTCCAAGAGACCCAGTACTTC.

The chain links TRBV27 to TRBJ2-1; weak D call: TRBD1 (5 bases). Germline V gives CDR1 MNHEY, CDR2 SMNVEV (reference sequence). CDR3 length equals 13 residues. V shed 2 bases and J shed 6 bases, with 8 bases lying between them. CDR3 sequence (DNA): TGTGCCAGCAGTTTAATTAGGGGCAATGAGCAGTTCTTC. Translated, it gives CASSLIRGNEQFF.

The chain carries TRBV6-6 and TRBJ2-1, with 11 bases that match TRBD2. Trimming at V came to 6 bases and at J to 8 bases, leaving 6 bases not matched to a gene. The CDR3 has 14 amino acids. The V gene's germline CDR1 is MNHNY and CDR2 SVGAGI (reference sequence). CDR3 region: CASSQTSGGHEQFF. CDR3 sequence (DNA): TGTGCCAGCAGCCAAACTAGCGGGGGCCATGAGCAGTTCTTC.

In this sample, this clone turned up a few times. The chain links TRBV4-1 to TRBJ1-6; 8 bases are shared with TRBD1. V shed 1 base, J shed 10 bases, and the junction held 9 bases outside the gene matches. The CDR3 sequence is 16 residues long. Looked up from germline, CDR1 is MGHRA and CDR2 is YSYEKL. The CDR3: CASSQATGTGASPLHF. In nucleotides, the CDR3 is TGCGCCAGCAGCCAAGCTACCGGGACAGGAGCATCACCCCTCCACTTT.

This chain links TRBV13 with TRBJ2-5; 8 bases are shared with TRBD2. The CDR3 loop spans 13 amino acids. The trim removed 8 bases at V and 2 bases at J, leaving 4 bases unmatched. Germline V gene lookup returns CDR1 PRHDT and CDR2 FYEKMQ (reference sequence). CDR3 bases: TGTGCCAGCGGGGAGCGGGGGCAAGAGACCCAGTACTTC. Translated: CASGERGQETQYF.

The gene calls are TRBV6-5 and TRBJ2-1, with TRBD1 identical over 8 bases. The CDR3 length is 15 residues. Trimming removed 5 bases from V and 4 bases from J; junction bases left unmatched: 7. The V gene's germline CDR1 is MNHEY and CDR2 SVGAGI. CDR3 DNA sequence: TGTGCCAGCAGTCCCGGACAGGGCAAGTACAATGAGCAGTTCTTC. Amino acid sequence: CASSPGQGKYNEQFF.

The V call is TRBV6-6, the J call TRBJ1-1; D unresolved. This CDR3 has 13 residues. Germline V lookup: CDR1 MNHNY, CDR2 SVGAGI (reference sequence). The V end was cut by 0 bases, the J end by 8 bases, with 10 bases between. The CDR3 nucleotides read TGTGCCAGCAGTTACTCGGGCAGCTTAGAAGCTTTCTTT. It specifies CASSYSGSLEAFF.